This T cell receptor (beta chain) is from a study of human T cells and chemical hapten exposure. Comments on this clonotype: The antigen remains undetermined.

Regarding time point: patch test 3, about 24 weeks after DPC sensitization. Indicated treatment: therapeutic diphenylcyclopropenone sensitization with weekly scalp DPC. Alopecia patients, 18 to 70 years old and DPC-suitable, served as donors. The CDR3 loop spans 14 amino acids. CDR1 and CDR2 (germline): ENHRY, SYGVKD. Deletions cut 2 bases from V and 3 bases from J, with 10 bases between. TCRdb re-derived calls from the RACE reads in MiXCR, one entry per CDR3 protein. Of about 120,000 distinct CDR3 sequences listed, around 11% are singletons. Study-level findings and limits: Significantly more large CDR3 similarity clusters were formed by expanded TCRs than by controls.

V gene TRBV10-3 combines with J gene TRBJ2-5, with D perhaps matching TRBD1 (6 bases). This receptor was identified in a woman between 50 and 59 years old with alopecia areata. Some clones in this sample may be carry-over from other donors' samples. Sample: whole blood, taken in connection with sensitization to the hapten diphenylcyclopropenone (DPC). CDR3 nucleotides: TGTGCCATCAGTGAGCTAGGGGGAAAAGAGACCCAGTACTTC. It yields the protein CAISELGGKETQYF.